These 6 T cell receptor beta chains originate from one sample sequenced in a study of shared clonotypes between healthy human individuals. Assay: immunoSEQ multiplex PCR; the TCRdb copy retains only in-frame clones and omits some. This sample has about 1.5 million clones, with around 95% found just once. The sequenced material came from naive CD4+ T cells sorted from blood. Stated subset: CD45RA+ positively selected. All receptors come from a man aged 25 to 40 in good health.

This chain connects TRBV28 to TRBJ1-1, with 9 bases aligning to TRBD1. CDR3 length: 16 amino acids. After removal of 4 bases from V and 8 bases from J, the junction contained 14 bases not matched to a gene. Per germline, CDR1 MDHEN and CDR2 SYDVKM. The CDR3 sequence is CASSSTGGDNDSEAFF. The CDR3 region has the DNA TGTGCCAGCAGTTCTACAGGGGGCGATAACGACTCCGAAGCTTTCTTT.

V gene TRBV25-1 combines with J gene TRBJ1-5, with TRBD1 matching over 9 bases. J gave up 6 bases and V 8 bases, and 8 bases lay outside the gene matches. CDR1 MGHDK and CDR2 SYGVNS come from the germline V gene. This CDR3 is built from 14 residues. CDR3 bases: TGTGCCAGCGGGGGACAGGGCGGGAGTCAGCCCCAGCATTTT. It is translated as CASGGQGGSQPQHF.

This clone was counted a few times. The CDR3 DNA is TGTGCCAGCAGTTCGACGACTAGCGGGAGGGCCGATGAGCAGTTCTTC. Its translation is CASSSTTSGRADEQFF. The rearrangement links TRBV27 to TRBJ2-1; 14 bases agree with TRBD2. The CDR3 contains 16 residues. With V trimmed by 4 bases and J by 8 bases, 7 bases remained unmatched. CDR1 is MNHEY, CDR2 SMNVEV, per germline (reference sequence).

CDR3 sequence reads: CASSLVSRASGSGYEQFF. In nucleotides, the CDR3 is TGTGCCAGCAGCTTAGTGTCACGGGCTAGCGGGAGTGGATATGAGCAGTTCTTC. The J gene is TRBJ2-1, the V gene TRBV7-6; 10 nucleotides align to TRBD2. This CDR3 comprises 18 residues. From germline, CDR1 is SGHVS and CDR2 FNYEAQ. After removal of 1 base from V and 8 bases from J, the junction contained 14 bases not matched to a gene.

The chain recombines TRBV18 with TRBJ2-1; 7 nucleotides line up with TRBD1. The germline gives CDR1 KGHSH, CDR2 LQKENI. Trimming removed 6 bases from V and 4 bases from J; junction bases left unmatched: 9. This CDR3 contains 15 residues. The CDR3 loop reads CASSPKGADYNEQFF. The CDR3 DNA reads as TGTGCCAGCTCCCCCAAGGGGGCTGATTACAATGAGCAGTTCTTC.

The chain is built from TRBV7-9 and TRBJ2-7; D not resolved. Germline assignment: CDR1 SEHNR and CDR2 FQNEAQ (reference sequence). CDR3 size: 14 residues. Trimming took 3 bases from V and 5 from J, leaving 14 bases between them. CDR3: CASSLREVSNEQYF. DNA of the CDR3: TGTGCCAGCAGCTTGAGAGAAGTTTCCAACGAGCAGTACTTC. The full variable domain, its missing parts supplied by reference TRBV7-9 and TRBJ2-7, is DTGVSQNPRHKITKRGQNVTFRCDPISEHNRLYWYRQTLGQGPEFLTYFQNEAQLEKSRLLSDRFSAERPKGSFSTLEIQRTEQGDSAMYLCASSLREVSNEQYFGPGTRLTVT.